The clone carrying this TCR beta chain occurred a few times. The antigen remains undetermined. This sample was taken from a study of regulatory T cells in long-lasting Graves disease. Whole-study findings and limits: Compared with new cases, persistent Graves' patients showed reduced TCR diversity.

Time point defined: newly diagnosed GD, antithyroid drugs for less than 3 months. RNA from PBMCs was the source of the TCR library. Arm-PCR of CDR3 regions with iRepertoire HTBI primers generated TCR beta libraries. TCRdb itself ran the multiplex PCR reads through MiXCR, one entry per CDR3 protein. This sample has around 400,000 distinct CDR3 sequences, with 12% found just once. Germline CDR1 and CDR2: MNHEY and SVGAGI. The CDR3 totals 13 residues. V lost 0 bases and J 6 bases, leaving 5 bases between the germline ends. These data also featured in a second study, about T cells in Graves' hyperthyroidism and ophthalmopathy.

The sequence was collected from a woman between 18 and 29 years old with Graves disease. Sequenced material: peripheral blood mononuclear cells (PBMCs), taken at new diagnosis, from a patient treated with antithyroid drugs. The chain combines TRBV6-5 with TRBJ2-2; no reliable D call. In nucleotides, the CDR3 is TGTGCCAGCAGTTACTCGCGCCCCGGGGAGCTGTTTTTT. Encoded protein: CASSYSRPGELFF.